Listed below are T cell receptor beta chains from one sample, sequenced in a study of early T cells in non-severe SARS-CoV-2 infection. Each CDR3 protein gets one entry after TCRdb re-called the 5' RACE reads with MiXCR. The table has 25,000 to 30,000 distinct CDR3 sequences, around 4.4% seen once. The sample consisted of whole blood. Every receptor here comes from an adult who was a healthcare worker with PCR-confirmed SARS-CoV-2 infection or an uninfected control (not recorded which). CDR3s leave out the opening cysteine and the closing phenylalanine or tryptophan.

v_call	cdr3_aa
TRBV7-6	ASSLRQGYIDEQF
TRBV2	ASRGGQGATGELF
TRBV28	ASSLWAGGAYEQY
TRBV6-2/TRBV6-3	ASSYEEGPYEQY
TRBV2	ASSNTGHSNQPQH
TRBV7-2	ASSVTWNTEAF
TRBV18	ASSPAGTGQLYEQY
TRBV4-3	ASSQDIHSAYEQY
TRBV29-1	SVRDRGDMDTQY
TRBV15	ATSRRQGGTDTQY
TRBV20-1	SVVTGTPETQY
TRBV12-3/TRBV12-4	ASRRLNNEQF
TRBV28	ASSWTGSNQPQH
TRBV5-4	ASSLDGLAKSTDTQY
TRBV5-6	ASSGPPETQY
TRBV5-8	ASSYRLNTGELF
TRBV7-2	ASSLTSGIVDTQY
TRBV27	ASSLRTAPDNSPLH
TRBV6-6	ASSSRQFEKLF
TRBV20-1	SAKPTSGRAYEQY
TRBV4-2	ASSQGGQGGAYEQY
TRBV3-1	ASSQREGQSYGYT
TRBV7-7	ASSLGTGGEQY
TRBV6-1	ASSINPGNTEAF
TRBV10-3	AITERAYNEQF
TRBV9	ASSATGTSYNEQF
TRBV7-9	ASSFYVGQQLSRQF